The rows below give T cell receptor beta chains drawn from one sample of a study of T cells in localized non-small cell lung cancer. The repertoire was sequenced with immunoSEQ multiplex PCR; TCRdb's copy has only in-frame clones and lacks some. The table lists about 25,000 clones, around 88% of them singletons. The sequenced sample was peripheral blood, obtained before any cancer treatment. These receptors were taken from a female donor of 60 years or more with stage I lung adenocarcinoma. The CDR3 runs from the conserved cysteine through the conserved F or W. The D gene is left open where the match is weak. Part of the rows lack a size; the others show once, few, many or a class for expanded clones.

cdr3_length: 15
d_call: TRBD1
v_call: TRBV27
j_call: TRBJ1-2
clone_size: once
cdr3_aa: CASSLTGVANYGYTF
cdr3_nt: TGTGCCAGCAGCTTGACAGGGGTGGCTAACTATGGCTACACCTTC

cdr3_length: 15
d_call: TRBD2
v_call: TRBV14
j_call: TRBJ2-1
clone_size: .
cdr3_aa: CASSLAGGLQREQFF
cdr3_nt: TGTGCCAGCAGCCTGGCGGGGGGGTTGCAACGCGAGCAGTTCTTC

cdr3_length: 18
d_call: .
v_call: TRBV6-1
j_call: TRBJ2-3
clone_size: .
cdr3_aa: CASSESVYSGGSRDTQYF
cdr3_nt: TGTGCCAGCAGTGAATCGGTATATTCAGGCGGCTCACGAGATACGCAGTATTTT

cdr3_length: 16
d_call: TRBD1
v_call: TRBV11-3
j_call: TRBJ2-2
clone_size: .
cdr3_aa: CASSLRRTGGPGELFF
cdr3_nt: TGTGCCAGCAGCCTGAGGAGGACAGGGGGCCCCGGGGAGCTGTTTTTT

cdr3_length: 16
d_call: .
v_call: TRBV18
j_call: TRBJ1-2
clone_size: .
cdr3_aa: CASSPNEAGRGGGYTF
cdr3_nt: TGTGCCAGCTCACCAAATGAGGCCGGTCGCGGAGGCGGATACACCTTC

cdr3_length: 14
d_call: .
v_call: TRBV14
j_call: TRBJ1-4
clone_size: .
cdr3_aa: CASSQDRGVEKLFF
cdr3_nt: TGTGCCAGCAGCCAAGATCGGGGGGTCGAAAAACTGTTTTTT

cdr3_length: 17
d_call: .
v_call: TRBV6-1
j_call: TRBJ1-3
clone_size: .
cdr3_aa: CASSEALRRVSGNTIYF
cdr3_nt: TGTGCCAGCAGTGAAGCGCTTCGGAGGGTTTCTGGAAACACCATATATTTT

cdr3_length: 15
d_call: TRBD1
v_call: TRBV6-5
j_call: TRBJ1-2
clone_size: .
cdr3_aa: CASSYTRQGSYGYTF
cdr3_nt: TGTGCCAGCAGTTACACACGACAGGGTTCCTACGGCTACACCTTC

cdr3_length: 16
d_call: TRBD1
v_call: TRBV7-2
j_call: TRBJ1-4
clone_size: .
cdr3_aa: CASSPTGGFTREKLFF
cdr3_nt: TGTGCCAGCAGCCCAACAGGGGGCTTCACTCGGGAAAAACTGTTTTTT

cdr3_length: 15
d_call: .
v_call: TRBV2
j_call: TRBJ2-1
clone_size: .
cdr3_aa: CASRTGRGAYNEQFF
cdr3_nt: TGTGCCAGCAGGACGGGGCGGGGCGCGTACAATGAGCAGTTCTTC

cdr3_length: 13
d_call: TRBD1
v_call: TRBV7-6
j_call: TRBJ1-1
clone_size: .
cdr3_aa: CASSLETGLEAFF
cdr3_nt: TGTGCCAGCAGCTTAGAGACAGGGCTCGAAGCTTTCTTT

cdr3_length: 15
d_call: .
v_call: TRBV6-6
j_call: TRBJ1-3
clone_size: once
cdr3_aa: CASSAYRDSGNTIYF
cdr3_nt: TGTGCCAGCAGTGCCTACAGGGACTCTGGAAACACCATATATTTT